This T cell receptor (beta chain) came from a study of blood T cells in healthy people across ages (dated by TCRdb to the mid-2010s). Concerning the study at large: Template switching captured roughly one uniquely barcoded TCR beta cDNA molecule per two T cells in model experiments. Using the same blood draw, the study looked at two additional independent replicas of 1 million unique cDNA reads for two donors, one aged 18 to 30 and the other aged 80 or older. Donors were grouped into four age groups: young (average 16 years), middle-aged (roughly 40), aged (roughly 62) and long-lived (approximately 81). To avoid experimental bias, donors of different ages were spread randomly across the sequencing lanes. Age-related changes in TCR beta repertoire diversity were measured in the study by deep sequencing normalized with unique cDNA molecular identifiers. The investigation overall reported the following: Conclusive comparison of naive and antigen-experienced compartments was prevented by the profiling of bulk unsorted PBMCs. As age increased, observed TCR beta diversity per million T cells dropped in a roughly linear way, and a significant reduction was already evident by age roughly 40. Donor CMV infection status was unknown, potentially confounding age-related changes in expanded clonotypes. Total diversity estimates from one million sequenced T cells were considered lower bounds and underestimates. Observed TCR beta diversity correlated strongly with the percentage of naive T cells measured by flow cytometry. The long-lived group showed more naive CD4+ T cells, fewer expanded clones and increased TCR diversity than the aged group, suggesting age selection.

CDR3 length: 14 amino acids, cysteine to phenylalanine. The retained sequence is limited to the CDR3, 42 bases, with the frame set at the first base. From a lookup of the germline V gene, CDR1 and CDR2 are SGHRS and YFSETQ. Deletion took 0 bases off V and 4 bases off J, with a span of 7 bases between the germline ends. Libraries were constructed by 5' RACE. A second PCR of about 7 to 12 cycles was run with a J-beta primer mix and a sample-barcoded 5' primer. Each TCR beta cDNA molecule received a unique molecular identifier from a template-switch 5' adaptor carrying 12 random nucleotides. Each sample yielded at least 2.5 million CDR3-containing paired-end reads. First-strand cDNA was synthesized from all RNA with the Mint cDNA synthesis kit, primed by a TRBC-specific oligonucleotide. After uracil-DNA glycosylase treatment, a first 18-cycle PCR used universal primers M1SS and BC2_uni_R on all cDNA. The study's own analysis went as follows. For normalization, 1 million high-quality reads, each with a distinct molecular identifier, were randomly selected from each sample. Reads with shared molecular identifiers were discarded instead of being binned into consensus sequences. MiTCR, run with a Q25 quality threshold and the strictest error-elimination algorithm, handled CDR3 identification, clonotype clustering and error correction. A nonparametric unseen species model using Euler transformation provided a lower-bound estimate of total TCR beta diversity. In-frame beta chains were kept once TCRdb had trimmed the public reads at Q25 with fastp and called clones with MiXCR. Every distinct CDR3 protein forms one entry, paired with its most common genes and DNA. The V and J calls and clone size are TCRdb's, not the authors'. The sample table contains 1.5 million to 2 million distinct CDR3 sequences; only one count was recorded for roughly two fifths of them. The ten most abundant clones make up under 30% of the sample.

This clonotype was counted between two and nine times. The specificity of this receptor is unknown. No qualities accompany the bases; no much larger clone lies one base away. The roughly 42 donors, aged roughly 6 to 95 years, were systemically healthy Caucasian individuals from Russia. Each donor gave around 9.9 milliliters of peripheral blood, collected into EDTA-treated Vacutainer tubes. Ficoll-Paque density-gradient centrifugation was used to isolate PBMCs, with at least 6.5 million per sample. Total RNA, at least 6 micrograms per sample, was extracted from PBMCs with Trizol reagent. For every donor, an aliquot of PBMCs went through flow cytometry to measure the percentages of naive CD45RAhigh/CD27high T cells.

The chain uses TRBV5-1 and TRBJ2-2; no confident D gene assignment can be made. The source material was blood. This TCR was sampled from a human donor in good health. The nucleotide sequence is TGCGCCAGCAGCTTGGCTGGGGTCACCGGGGAGCTGTTTTTT. This translates into CASSLAGVTGELFF. Here the CDR3 is joined to the reference TRBV5-1 and TRBJ2-2 genes, and the full variable domain is: KAGVTQTPRYLIKTRGQQVTLSCSPISGHRSVSWYQQTPGQGLQFLFEYFSETQRNKGNFPGRFSGRQFSNSRSEMNVSTLELGDSALYLCASSLAGVTGELFFGEGSRLTVL.